This T cell receptor (beta chain) derives from a study of cytomegalovirus exposure and HLA in healthy donors listed by TCRdb under 2017. In terms of the full investigation: An earlier analysis of 587 of the donors reported more than 250 Gb of sequence data and about 100 million unique TCR beta sequences from 150 million to 200 million T cells. Roughly 300 gigabases of sequencing data and 78 million or so unique TCR sequences were included in an early release covering roughly 600 HLA-typed donors. Among the roughly 400 genotyped donors, 75% to 90% belonged to the genetic ancestry cluster associated with self-reported Caucasian donors. The study was designed to test whether signatures of past pathogen exposure could be identified by cataloging public T cell receptors. Using immunosequencing, the study profiled T cell repertoires from fewer than 700 subjects and related those repertoires to cytomegalovirus serostatus. Along with the roughly 700-subject first cohort, a separate validation cohort of around 120 different subjects was used. High-throughput TCR immunosequencing, statistical association of individual TCRs with disease status, and machine learning were combined to predict cytomegalovirus infection status. A later analysis re-examined previously published TCR beta repertoires from 500 to 700 donors and added high-resolution HLA genotyping to investigate patterns of TCR occurrence. Rather than using new phenotypic data, the later analysis identified candidate immune exposures from TCR beta sequences and from how often those sequences occurred across donors. To decide whether each TCR beta V gene segment behaved as functional or pseudogenic, an earlier analysis of some 600 of the donors relied on high-throughput TCR beta sequencing. Donor age, sex, ethnicity and CMV serostatus were collected together with the repertoire data. Genome-wide SNP genotypes for about three fifths of the roughly 670 donors were used in a later genetic analysis, which treated that subset as a discovery cohort. Every discovery cohort repertoire had been produced on one sequencing platform. HLA typing covered class I and class II loci at four-digit resolution. Typing coverage varied by locus: about 629-630 donors for A, B, C, DRB1 and DQB1; approximately 560 for DQA1; approximately 610 for DPA1; approximately 490 for DPB1. Because of strong linkage in the cohort, roughly 5 DR-DQ haplotypes were treated as single units for association and clustering. On average, around 240,000 unique TCR beta nucleotide sequences were sequenced per donor among 398 genotyped donors of the cohort, with roughly 18% of those sequences being non-productive.

The CDR3 sequence holds 15 residues, the cysteine and phenylalanine included. Just the 45-base CDR3 DNA is kept, in frame starting at base 1. Trimmed from V: 6 bases; trimmed from J: 2 bases; junction bases lacking a gene match: 6. The germline V gene encodes CDR1 SGHTA and CDR2 FQGNSA. For this clone: Its binding antigen is unknown. No much larger clonotype is one base removed from it; base qualities were not supplied.

The cohort comprised 666 healthy bone marrow donors. At the time of sampling, every cohort member was nominally healthy, though immune exposures that went unrecorded were likely present. The donor tested CMV seronegative and was one of the 352 seronegative cohort members. Every donor gave a peripheral blood sample, and the peripheral blood mononuclear cells from that sample were used for TCR beta sequencing. The Qiagen DNeasy Blood Extraction Kit was used to extract genomic DNA from the blood cell samples. The library was prepared using the immunoSEQ multiplex PCR assay. The multiplex PCR relied on a mix of 60 forward primers for TCR Vbeta segments and 13 reverse primers for TCR Jbeta segments. A multiplex PCR assay on genomic DNA amplified the CDR3 region of rearranged TCR beta genes. The amplified TCR beta libraries were sequenced on the Illumina HiSeq System as 87-base-pair reads. Turning to the authors' computational methods: In a later analysis, 77 million or so unique TCR beta chains were counted across the 650 to 700 repertoires, and roughly 11 million of these chains were shared by at least two donors. A nearest-neighbor algorithm error-corrected the raw reads and collapsed the reads into unique sequences, merging closely related sequences to remove PCR and sequencing errors. To assign V, D and J gene segments, CDR3 sequences were aligned to IMGT reference sequences. Each retained sequence needed at least a six-nucleotide match to both a V gene segment and a J gene segment. Rearrangements were called productive when the CDR3 lacked stop codons and stayed in frame with V and J; all others were non-productive. CDR3 was defined by IMGT convention, running from the second conserved V-encoded cysteine to the conserved J-encoded phenylalanine. In an earlier analysis of more than 550 of the donors, sequences lacking an unambiguous match to a single V gene segment were excluded. In an earlier analysis of 587 of the donors, V segments were called functional above 56.7% productive rearrangements and were called segregating when the between-donor standard deviation exceeded 5%. To diagnose cytomegalovirus status from the catalog of TCR beta chain sequences, a statistical classification framework was built. A later analysis assigned V and J genes by comparing TCR nucleotide sequences with IMGT/GENE-DB human TR gene sequences. In a later analysis, CDR3 sequences and most-parsimonious VDJ recombination scenarios were assigned using the TCRdist pipeline. In a later analysis, each TCR beta chain was defined by its CDR3 amino acid sequence together with its V-gene family, and reads without a unique V-gene family were excluded. In a later analysis, some 600 highly shared, low-generation-probability nucleotide sequences were removed to address suspected cross-contamination and a sequencing artifact. For each public chain, a later analysis derived a clonal expansion index from normalized ranks of inferred template counts within each repertoire. In a later analysis, generation probabilities were computed with a VDJ recombination model fitted to out-of-frame rearrangements, and the resulting probabilities were checked against IGoR. In a later analysis, TCR-TCR, TCR-HLA and TCR-CMV co-occurrence was scored with hypergeometric tests, and a repertoire-size bias correction was applied to TCR pairs. A later analysis estimated false discovery rates by permuting HLA or CMV assignments 20 times. In a later analysis, co-occurring TCRs were grouped using DBSCAN, with TCRdist sequence similarity added in when clustering inside HLA-allele-positive subsets. Co-occurrence clustering excluded repertoires with fewer than 30,000 or more than 120,000 public chains, plus five with anomalous nucleotide sharing. Sourced from immuneACCESS, this table was stored by TCRdb with only in-frame sequences that have V and J called. A share of the clones is absent; for the studies checked, an unresolved V gene accounts for under half, and the remainder has no known explanation. The V and J calls and the clone size are those of that table, but D and trimming were determined from the DNA. The sample table holds 110,000 to 150,000 clones, of which roughly four fifths were seen once. Jointly, the top ten make up 1% to 1.5% of the sample.

Study-level results and caveats: This cohort had only TCR beta chains sequenced, and the lack of alpha or paired-chain data limited which features could be detected. Because HLA typing was missing for some donors at each locus, association tests included only the typed subset. A further reported finding was that TCR beta sequences accurately predicted the HLA-A and HLA-B alleles for most subjects in the first cohort. According to the authors, the approach could potentially be generalized to other disease states and immunological phenotypes. Correlated functional status among segregating V segments might be attributable to linkage disequilibrium, but an unknown experimental factor could not be ruled out. Roughly uniform sequencing depth across donors was assumed in presence/absence analyses, although this assumption may not hold. In the study, around 150 TCR beta chains were listed as associated with cytomegalovirus. The only immune exposure information available for the cohort was CMV serostatus. A cluster of highly shared sequence variants was judged likely to be a technical artifact of the sequencing pipeline. Seventeen rarely observed V segments, including chromosome 9 orphons, were excluded from the earlier analysis of approximately 600 of the donors because counts were too low. A later analysis found that HLA-associated TCR beta chains were more clonally expanded and had lower generation probabilities than equally common non-associated chains. Some IMGT-functional V segments, including TRBV6-2 and TRBV6-3, could not be told apart with the 87-base-pair reads, so those segments were excluded. Most CMV-associated TCR beta chains appeared to be HLA-restricted in a later analysis, and the HLA associations seemed to be driven largely by CMV exposure. V-gene and J-gene trimming of TCR beta chains was associated with a missense DCLRE1C variant in a later genetic analysis, and the association was replicated in an independent cohort. Across donors, most TCR sequences were observed very rarely, whereas some public TCRs were present in many individuals. In a later genetic analysis, fewer N-insertions in productive TCRs were reported among donors in an Asian-associated ancestry cluster than the approximately 630-donor mean. In a later analysis, over 15,000 TCR beta sequences were associated with specific HLA alleles at a false discovery rate of 0.05. A few of the identified cytomegalovirus-associated TCR beta chains were confirmed in vitro to be specific for cytomegalovirus antigens. In an earlier analysis of roughly 500 of the donors, most TCR beta V segments appeared in productive rearrangements about 87% or about 30% of the time, broadly matching IMGT annotations. Cytomegalovirus status was reported to be diagnosed by the classifier with high specificity and sensitivity in both the original and validation cohorts. When HLA alleles, especially DR and DQ, strongly co-occurred, attributing TCR associations to individual alleles was difficult. According to a later analysis, TCR association rates differed among HLA loci, with DRB1 alleles showing the most associated TCRs and HLA-C alleles showing the fewest. A later analysis reported that several top co-occurrence clusters appeared linked to parvovirus B19, influenza, CMV and Epstein-Barr virus.

This clonotype was obtained from a woman aged 40-49 years in good health and CMV-seronegative. The sample comprised PBMCs. The V and J segments used are TRBV7-2 and TRBJ2-2, with 7 junctional bases fitting TRBD2. The DNA sequence is given as TGTGCCAGCAGGGGGGGGTGGATCAACACCGGGGAGCTGTTTTTT. It is translated as CASRGGWINTGELFF. Joined to the reference TRBV7-2 and TRBJ2-2 proteins, this CDR3 gives the full variable domain: GAGVSQSPSNKVTEKGKDVELRCDPISGHTALYWYRQSLGQGLEFLIYFQGNSAPDKSGLPSDRFSAERTGGSVSTLTIQRTQQEDSAVYLCASRGGWINTGELFFGEGSRLTVL.